Listed below are T cell receptor beta chains from one sample, sequenced in a study of cytomegalovirus exposure and HLA in healthy donors. Clones were read by immunoSEQ multiplex PCR, and TCRdb kept only the in-frame ones, dropping some. Of around 110,000 clones listed, about 70% are singletons. Sequenced sample: PBMCs. These receptors originate from a young woman in good health and CMV-seronegative. The CDR3 runs from the conserved cysteine through the conserved F or W. Fields, in order: D gene, clone size, V gene, CDR3 length, J gene, CDR3 protein, CDR3 DNA. The D gene is left open where the match is weak. Part of the rows lack a size; the others show once, few, many or a class for expanded clones.

D: NA
size: NA
V: TRBV7-9
length: 12
J: TRBJ2-7
CDR3: CSSSFDSYEQYF
DNA: TGTTCCAGCAGCTTCGACAGCTACGAGCAGTACTTC

D: TRBD2
size: NA
V: TRBV28
length: 17
J: TRBJ2-3
CDR3: CASSRRTSGSGTDTQYF
DNA: TGTGCCAGCAGTCGTAGGACTAGCGGGTCTGGCACAGATACGCAGTATTTT

D: NA
size: NA
V: TRBV19
length: 15
J: TRBJ2-7
CDR3: CASSTQGIPNYEQYF
DNA: TGTGCCAGTAGTACTCAGGGGATACCAAACTACGAGCAGTACTTC

D: TRBD1
size: few
V: TRBV11-3
length: 15
J: TRBJ2-7
CDR3: CASSLAGQGSYEQYF
DNA: TGTGCCAGCAGCTTAGCTGGACAGGGAAGCTACGAGCAGTACTTC

D: NA
size: few
V: TRBV2
length: 20
J: TRBJ2-6
CDR3: CASEGVADIPVISGANVLTF
DNA: TGTGCCAGCGAAGGGGTAGCGGATATTCCCGTCATTTCTGGGGCCAACGTCCTGACTTTC

D: NA
size: NA
V: TRBV9
length: 14
J: TRBJ2-5
CDR3: CASSDTKGWETQYF
DNA: TGTGCCAGCAGCGATACCAAGGGGTGGGAGACCCAGTACTTC

D: TRBD1
size: NA
V: TRBV18
length: 15
J: TRBJ2-1
CDR3: CASSPGTGRPNEQFF
DNA: TGTGCCAGCTCACCCGGGACAGGCCGCCCGAATGAGCAGTTCTTC

D: NA
size: NA
V: TRBV30
length: 13
J: TRBJ1-2
CDR3: CAWSRTRADGYTF
DNA: TGTGCCTGGAGTCGGACAAGAGCAGATGGCTACACCTTC

D: TRBD2
size: few
V: TRBV5-6
length: 14
J: TRBJ2-5
CDR3: CASSRLAGGQTQYF
DNA: TGTGCCAGCAGCCGACTAGCGGGAGGACAGACCCAGTACTTC

D: NA
size: few
V: TRBV18
length: 14
J: TRBJ1-1
CDR3: CASSRDFQNTEAFF
DNA: TGTGCCAGCTCACGGGACTTCCAGAACACTGAAGCTTTCTTT

D: NA
size: few
V: TRBV7-9
length: 13
J: TRBJ2-7
CDR3: CASSPSGSYEQYF
DNA: TGTGCCAGCAGCCCCTCAGGGTCCTACGAGCAGTACTTC

D: TRBD1
size: NA
V: TRBV5-6
length: 15
J: TRBJ2-7
CDR3: CASSLVTGERHEQYF
DNA: TGTGCCAGCAGCTTGGTGACAGGGGAGAGGCACGAGCAGTACTTC

D: TRBD1
size: NA
V: TRBV7-9
length: 15
J: TRBJ1-1
CDR3: CASSSTGTGYPEAFF
DNA: TGTGCCAGCAGCTCCACCGGGACAGGGTACCCTGAAGCTTTCTTT

D: NA
size: NA
V: TRBV15
length: 14
J: TRBJ2-3
CDR3: CATSRDLGGYTQYF
DNA: TGTGCCACCAGCAGAGATCTAGGGGGATATACGCAGTATTTT

D: TRBD2
size: NA
V: TRBV7-2
length: 15
J: TRBJ2-2
CDR3: CASSISGRDTGELFF
DNA: TGTGCCAGCAGCATTAGCGGGAGAGACACCGGGGAGCTGTTTTTT

D: TRBD1
size: few
V: TRBV7-9
length: 16
J: TRBJ2-3
CDR3: CASSLGNRGIGDTQYF
DNA: TGTGCCAGCAGCTTAGGCAACAGGGGGATAGGAGATACGCAGTATTTT

D: NA
size: NA
V: TRBV19
length: 12
J: TRBJ2-1
CDR3: CASNRVSGEQFF
DNA: TGTGCCAGTAACCGGGTTTCGGGTGAGCAGTTCTTC

D: NA
size: NA
V: TRBV7-9
length: 14
J: TRBJ1-3
CDR3: CASRLTGIGNTIYF
DNA: TGTGCCAGCAGATTAACAGGGATTGGAAACACCATATATTTT

D: TRBD2
size: NA
V: TRBV2
length: 15
J: TRBJ2-7
CDR3: CASSWTGTSDYEQYF
DNA: TGTGCCAGCAGTTGGACCGGGACTAGCGATTACGAGCAGTACTTC

D: TRBD1
size: NA
V: TRBV5-1
length: 14
J: TRBJ2-1
CDR3: CASSETGSSNEQFF
DNA: TGCGCCAGCAGTGAGACAGGGTCCAGCAATGAGCAGTTCTTC

D: TRBD1
size: NA
V: TRBV2
length: 15
J: TRBJ1-5
CDR3: CASSDRGPSNQPQHF
DNA: TGTGCCAGCAGTGACAGGGGGCCTAGCAATCAGCCCCAGCATTTT

D: NA
size: once
V: TRBV5-6
length: 16
J: TRBJ1-1
CDR3: CASSLERELEFTEAFF
DNA: TGTGCCAGCAGCTTGGAACGGGAGTTGGAATTCACTGAAGCTTTCTTT

D: TRBD1
size: NA
V: TRBV2
length: 15
J: TRBJ1-5
CDR3: CASSEGQGAGQPQHF
DNA: TGTGCCAGCAGTGAAGGGCAGGGGGCTGGTCAGCCCCAGCATTTT

D: NA
size: NA
V: TRBV5-6
length: 14
J: TRBJ1-1
CDR3: CASSLTGQNTEAFF
DNA: TGTGCCAGCAGCTTGACAGGGCAGAACACTGAAGCTTTCTTT

D: NA
size: NA
V: TRBV5-1
length: 15
J: TRBJ1-2
CDR3: CASSLGTTFNYGYTF
DNA: TGCGCCAGCAGCTTGGGGACAACCTTTAACTATGGCTACACCTTC

D: TRBD1
size: NA
V: TRBV14
length: 16
J: TRBJ2-5
CDR3: CASSRGTVPRRETQYF
DNA: TGTGCCAGCAGCCGGGGGACAGTTCCACGTAGGGAGACCCAGTACTTC

D: NA
size: NA
V: TRBV7-2
length: 15
J: TRBJ1-5
CDR3: CASSRGQHSNQPQHF
DNA: TGTGCCAGCAGCCGTGGACAGCATAGCAATCAGCCCCAGCATTTT

D: NA
size: NA
V: TRBV30
length: 13
J: TRBJ1-3
CDR3: CAFSTGGENTIYF
DNA: TGTGCCTTCTCTACGGGGGGGGAAAACACCATATATTTT

D: TRBD2
size: NA
V: TRBV29-1
length: 12
J: TRBJ2-1
CDR3: CSPSGLGCEQFF
DNA: TGCAGCCCCTCCGGACTAGGGTGTGAGCAGTTCTTC

D: NA
size: NA
V: TRBV7-9
length: 13
J: TRBJ2-7
CDR3: CASSFLQTYEQYF
DNA: TGTGCCAGCAGCTTTTTACAGACCTACGAGCAGTACTTC

D: TRBD2
size: NA
V: TRBV6-4
length: 15
J: TRBJ2-3
CDR3: CASSEGGRATDTQYF
DNA: TGTGCCAGCAGTGAAGGCGGGAGGGCCACAGATACGCAGTATTTT

D: TRBD2
size: NA
V: TRBV27
length: 15
J: TRBJ2-7
CDR3: CASSLESGGAYEQYF
DNA: TGTGCCAGCAGTTTAGAGAGCGGGGGGGCCTACGAGCAGTACTTC

D: NA
size: NA
V: TRBV10-2
length: 12
J: TRBJ1-1
CDR3: CASRTTVTEAFF
DNA: TGCGCCAGCAGGACGACAGTAACTGAAGCTTTCTTT

D: NA
size: NA
V: TRBV5-8
length: 15
J: TRBJ2-5
CDR3: CASSLGQGVTETQYF
DNA: TGTGCCAGCAGCTTGGGGCAGGGCGTAACGGAGACCCAGTACTTC

D: TRBD1
size: NA
V: TRBV6-4
length: 14
J: TRBJ1-5
CDR3: CASSGDRFNQPQHF
DNA: TGTGCCAGCAGTGGGGACAGGTTCAATCAGCCCCAGCATTTT

D: NA
size: NA
V: TRBV5-6
length: 15
J: TRBJ2-3
CDR3: CTSSLGSGDTDTQYF
DNA: TGTACCAGCAGCTTGGGTAGTGGTGACACAGATACGCAGTATTTT

D: NA
size: NA
V: TRBV7-9
length: 15
J: TRBJ1-4
CDR3: CASSLGGAGTEKLFF
DNA: TGTGCCAGCAGCTTAGGGGGAGCGGGGACCGAAAAACTGTTTTTT

D: NA
size: NA
V: TRBV7-9
length: 17
J: TRBJ1-4
CDR3: CASSARLGEVIHEKLFF
DNA: TGTGCCAGCAGCGCAAGATTAGGAGAAGTAATACATGAAAAACTGTTTTTT

D: TRBD1
size: NA
V: TRBV5-4
length: 16
J: TRBJ1-4
CDR3: CASSLGQGTSNEKLFF
DNA: TGTGCCAGCAGCTTAGGACAGGGGACCTCAAATGAAAAACTGTTTTTT

D: NA
size: NA
V: TRBV6-5
length: 13
J: TRBJ1-6
CDR3: CASSYRTAELLHF
DNA: TGTGCCAGCAGTTACAGGACAGCGGAGCTCCTCCACTTT

D: NA
size: NA
V: TRBV19
length: 15
J: TRBJ1-5
CDR3: CASSPWGGADQPQHF
DNA: TGTGCCAGTAGCCCCTGGGGGGGGGCGGATCAGCCCCAGCATTTT